This T cell receptor beta chain was found in a study of T-cell reconstitution after alpha-beta-depleted transplantation in children. In its sample, this clonotype was seen a few times. CDR1 is SQVTM and CDR2 is ANQGSEA in the germline V gene. With 1 base removed from V and 7 bases from J, the gap between germline ends came to 20 bases. CDR3 length equals 15 residues. For TCRbeta, the library was prepared with unique molecular identifiers. MiXCR, applied by TCRdb to the PCR reads, yields one record per CDR3 protein. The sample contains hundreds of thousands of distinct CDR3 sequences, over 20% of which appear only once.

The sequenced sample was PBMCs, obtained before TCRalphabeta/CD19-depleted stem cell transplant. The receptor was isolated from a girl aged 2 to 10 with Fanconi anemia, due to receive a stem cell transplant. The chain employs TRBV29-1 and TRBJ2-7; D possibly corresponds to TRBD2 (6 bases). CDR3 loop: CSVEATAGDIVEQYF. As DNA, the CDR3 is TGCAGCGTTGAAGCTACAGCGGGTGACATTGTGGAGCAGTACTTC.